The 27 T cell receptor beta chains given below trace back to one sample, sequenced in a study of molecular identifiers for immune sequencing clone quantification. TCRdb recomputed calls from the PCR reads with MiXCR, one row per CDR3 protein. The sample lists some 580,000 distinct CDR3 sequences; 25% were seen once. The sequenced material came from naive CD8+ T cells from blood, with Jurkat cell RNA spiked in. Subset meaning: FACS-sorted CD8+CD4-CCR7+CD45RA+ naive T cells. The receptors derive from a human donor in good health. Some libraries in this study had Jurkat cell RNA spiked in.

This clonotype was picked up many times. The chain couples TRBV7-6 to TRBJ2-3; TRBD2 aligns across 8 bases. The CDR3 contains 15 residues. V shed 1 base and J 6 bases; nucleotides not matched to a gene: 6. In germline, CDR1 is SGHVS, CDR2 FNYEAQ. CDR3 bases: TGTGCCAGCAGCTTAGGACTAGCGACGATCGATACGCAGTATTTT. It encodes CASSLGLATIDTQYF.

This clonotype was observed a handful of times. This rearrangement joins TRBV15 to TRBJ2-7; the match to TRBD1 covers 9 bases. Per germline, CDR1 LNHNV and CDR2 YYDKDF (reference sequence). The junction had 7 bases not matched to a gene; V was cut back by 2 bases and J by 5 bases. The CDR3 runs to 15 residues. CDR3 protein: CATSRPGTGLNEQYF. DNA for the CDR3: TGTGCCACCAGCAGACCCGGGACAGGGTTAAACGAGCAGTACTTC.

This clonotype has just a few counts. The rearrangement uses TRBV20-1 and TRBJ1-2; D not certain. V was cut by 1 base and J by 4 bases, with 4 bases left in between. The CDR3 has 11 residues. CDR1 and CDR2 from the germline V gene are DFQATT and SNEGSKA (reference sequence). The CDR3 spells CSARGSYGYTF. Here the CDR3 DNA reads TGCAGTGCTAGAGGAAGCTATGGCTACACCTTC.

In this sample, this clonotype turned up a few times. This chain connects TRBV7-2 to TRBJ2-7; a possible D gene is TRBD1 (5 bases). This CDR3 contains 15 residues. Trimming left V 1 base short and J 2 bases short, with 12 bases between. From germline, CDR1 is SGHTA and CDR2 FQGNSA. The CDR3 DNA reads as TGTGCCAGCAGCTTAGAACAGGCGACGGCCTACGAGCAGTACTTC. Its translation: CASSLEQATAYEQYF.

With respect to this clonotype: A much larger clone is a single base away; this may be a read error. The CDR3 reads CACSLPPPRSGGNTEAFF. The DNA of the CDR3 is TGTGCCTGCAGCCTCCCCCCACCCAGGTCCGGGGGTAACACTGAAGCTTTCTTT. J is TRBJ1-1 and V is TRBV28, with D possibly matching TRBD1 (5 bases). The length of the CDR3 is 18 residues. Germline V lookup: CDR1 MDHEN, CDR2 SYDVKM.

This clonotype was picked up a small number of times. The chain carries TRBV12-3 or TRBV12-4 and TRBJ1-5; possibly TRBD1 for D (5 bases). CDR3 length equals 17 residues. V was pared by 1 base and J by 0 bases, with 13 bases between. The CDR3 loop is CASSLESAGSSNQPQHF. CDR3 sequence (DNA): TGTGCCAGCAGTTTAGAGAGCGCAGGGAGTAGCAATCAGCCCCAGCATTTT.

In its sample, this clonotype was seen a few times. This chain uses TRBV19 with TRBJ1-1; possibly TRBD1 for D (5 bases). CDR1 is LNHDA and CDR2 is SQIVND in the germline V gene (reference sequence). V lost 4 bases, J lost 1 base, and 16 bases lay in between. The CDR3 loop spans 16 amino acids. CDR3: CASSTVVGRTNTEAFF. The DNA of the CDR3 is TGTGCCAGTAGTACGGTGGTGGGACGGACGAACACTGAAGCTTTCTTT.

This clonotype was seen at least ten times. V gene TRBV28 combines with J gene TRBJ2-3, with D possibly matching TRBD2 (7 bases). The CDR3 sequence is 15 residues long. CDR1 and CDR2 from the germline V gene are MDHEN and SYDVKM. The V end was cut by 5 bases, the J end by 3 bases, with 15 bases between. The CDR3 DNA is TGTGCCAGCAGTAGTGGGGCGGGGGCAACAGATACGCAGTATTTT. This gives the protein CASSSGAGATDTQYF.

Worth noting for this clonotype: With a much larger clone just one base away, this may be a read error. This is likely a read error, given that the CDR3 carries no conserved phenylalanine or tryptophan at its end. The chain employs TRBV2 and TRBJ2-3; D possibly uses TRBD1 or TRBD2 (5 bases each). The CDR3 is 14 amino acids. Trimming removed 8 bases from V and 3 bases from J, with 15 bases in between. Germline V CDR1 and CDR2: SNHLY, FYNNEI. The CDR3 region is CASWGLEGTDTQYL. Here the CDR3 DNA reads TGTGCCAGCTGGGGGTTAGAAGGGACAGATACGCAGTATCTT.

The V gene is TRBV7-2, the J gene TRBJ2-7, with 9 bases aligning to TRBD1. CDR3 length: 16 residues. Per germline, CDR1 SGHTA and CDR2 FQGNSA. Trimming cost V 5 bases and J 2 bases; bases outside gene matches: 10. CDR3: CASSPSGTGRAYEQYF. The CDR3, as DNA: TGTGCCAGCAGCCCATCCGGGACAGGGAGAGCCTACGAGCAGTACTTC.

V and J are TRBV29-1 and TRBJ2-1; D call uncertain. CDR3 length equals 8 residues. CDR1 is SQVTM and CDR2 is ANQGSEA in the germline V gene. Trimming left V 7 bases short and J 5 bases short, with 0 bases between. The CDR3 reads CSDNEQFF. CDR3 bases: TGCAGCGACAATGAGCAGTTCTTC.

This clonotype was picked up many times. The V and J genes are TRBV29-1 and TRBJ1-1; tentative D call: TRBD1 (6 bases). Germline CDR1 is SQVTM and CDR2 is ANQGSEA. The CDR3 is 13 amino acids. V lost 2 bases to trimming and J lost 7 bases, with 14 bases between them. CDR3 residues: CSVEKTGDFEAFF. The DNA for the CDR3 is TGCAGCGTTGAAAAGACAGGCGATTTTGAAGCTTTCTTT.

This clonotype has ten or more counts. The chain carries TRBV28 and TRBJ2-5; D is unresolved. V lost 0 bases, J lost 3 bases, and 11 bases lay in between. Germline CDR1 and CDR2: MDHEN and SYDVKM. The CDR3 extends over 15 amino acids. In nucleotides, the CDR3 is TGTGCCAGCAGTTTATGGTTCACCCCCAAAGAGACCCAGTACTTC. Its translation is CASSLWFTPKETQYF.

As regards this clonotype: One base away lies a much larger clone, so this may be a sequencing read error. The chain employs TRBV28 and TRBJ2-3; D might be TRBD2 (6 bases). CDR3 length: 17 amino acids. Germline CDR1 reads MDHEN; CDR2 reads SYDVKM. The CDR3 DNA reads as TGTGCCTGCAGTTACCGCCATTATGGGGACTTGGCTGATACGCAGTATTTT. It encodes CACSYRHYGDLADTQYF. The variable domain in full, completed from reference TRBV28 and TRBJ2-3, reads DVKVTQSSRYLVKRTGEKVFLECVQDMDHENMFWYRQDPGLGLRLIYFSYDVKMKEKGDIPEGYSVSREKKERFSLILESASTNQTSMYLCACSYRHYGDLADTQYFGPGTRLTVL.

The chain uses TRBV19 and TRBJ1-1; D gene unclear. Germline V gives CDR1 LNHDA, CDR2 SQIVND (reference sequence). The CDR3 is 13 residues long. V dropped 8 bases and J dropped 1 base, with 11 bases sitting between them. In DNA, the CDR3 is TGTGCCAGTGCGTTTGGGTCGAACACTGAAGCTTTCTTT. Translation gives CASAFGSNTEAFF.

This clonotype was seen more than once but under ten times. The conserved closing phenylalanine or tryptophan is absent in this CDR3, likely reflecting a read error. This rearrangement joins TRBV6-2 or TRBV6-3 to TRBJ2-7; TRBD1 matches 8 bases. The V gene's germline CDR1 is MNHEY and CDR2 SVGEGT. The CDR3 has 14 residues. V was pared by 2 bases and J by 5 bases, with 5 bases of the junction left unmatched. CDR3 DNA sequence: TGTGCCAGCAGTTACAGACAGGGGAGCGACGAGCAGTACCTC. This translates into CASSYRQGSDEQYL.

This clonotype was seen at least ten times. The genes are TRBV9 and TRBJ2-3; the D gene is possibly TRBD2 (6 bases). CDR3 length: 17 amino acids. Trimming removed 3 bases at V and 0 bases at J, with 17 bases between. Germline CDR1 is SGDLS and CDR2 is YYNGEE. The CDR3 DNA reads TGTGCCAGCAGCGCCTTTGTCGGCGGGACGAGCACAGATACGCAGTATTTT. As protein: CASSAFVGGTSTDTQYF. The full variable domain, completed using reference TRBV9 and TRBJ2-3, is DSGVTQTPKHLITATGQRVTLRCSPRSGDLSVYWYQQSLDQGLQFLIQYYNGEERAKGNILERFSAQQFPDLHSELNLSSLELGDSALYFCASSAFVGGTSTDTQYFGPGTRLTVL.

The sample holds many counts of this clonotype. This sequence joins TRBV3-1 and TRBJ1-2; 9 nucleotides agree with TRBD1. Trimming at V came to 4 bases and at J to 4 bases, leaving 10 bases not matched to a gene. Germline V gene lookup returns CDR1 LGHDT and CDR2 YNNKEL (reference sequence). The CDR3 runs to 16 residues. This CDR3 is CASSPRTGVLSYGYTF. The CDR3 bases are TGTGCCAGCAGCCCACGGACAGGGGTTTTGAGCTATGGCTACACCTTC.

The table lists this clonotype with a few counts. The rearrangement joins TRBV12-3 or TRBV12-4 to TRBJ2-7, with 8 bases fitting TRBD1. The J segment lost 5 bases and the V segment lost 5 bases, leaving 8 bases of the junction unmatched. The CDR3 sequence is 14 residues long. The CDR3 sequence is CASSIGQGFDEQYF. CDR3 DNA sequence: TGTGCCAGCAGTATCGGACAGGGTTTTGACGAGCAGTACTTC.

A word on this clonotype: This may come from a read error, since a much larger clone is one base off. The rearrangement joins TRBV7-2 to TRBJ1-5; the match to TRBD1 covers 9 bases. CDR3 length: 17 residues. Germline V gives CDR1 SGHTA, CDR2 FQGNSA. The CDR3 DNA follows: TGTGCCGGCAGCTTAGGACCGGGACAGGGAAGCAATCAGCCCCAGCATTTT. This sequence encodes CAGSLGPGQGSNQPQHF.

The V call is TRBV7-9, the J call TRBJ2-5, with D possibly matching TRBD2 (6 bases). The germline V gene has CDR1 SEHNR and CDR2 FQNEAQ (reference sequence). The germline V and J ends were trimmed by 6 bases and 5 bases, with 13 bases remaining between them. This CDR3 is 13 amino acids long. The CDR3 region is CASRPFGGETQYF. The DNA for the CDR3 is TGTGCCAGCAGACCCTTTGGGGGGGAGACCCAGTACTTC.

The chain's CDR3 is CASSESRGDSQYF. For the CDR3, the DNA is TGCGCCAGCAGTGAGTCTAGGGGGGATTCGCAGTATTTT. This chain joins TRBV10-2 and TRBJ2-3, with D perhaps TRBD1 or TRBD2 (6 bases each). The CDR3 has 13 amino acids. Trimming took off 0 bases at V and 10 bases at J, with 11 bases between the two ends. Germline V CDR1 and CDR2: WSHSY, SAAADI.

For this clonotype: A much more abundant neighbour one base away suggests this may be a read error. V usage is TRBV5-5 and J usage is TRBJ2-7; the D gene is possibly TRBD2 (5 bases). Trimming left V 0 bases short and J 7 bases short, with 14 bases between. Germline lookup yields CDR1 SGHKS and CDR2 YYEKEE (reference sequence). This CDR3 has 14 residues. CDR3 nucleotide sequence: TGTGCCAGCAGCTTGGCCTGGGGAGTGGAAGAGCAGTACTTC. This sequence encodes CASSLAWGVEEQYF.

The chain couples TRBV30 to TRBJ2-3; no clear D. CDR1 and CDR2 (germline): GTSNPN, SVGIG (reference sequence). Trimming took 4 bases from V and 0 from J, leaving 11 bases between them. This CDR3 comprises 14 residues. CDR3 sequence reads: CAWNTGASTDTQYF. CDR3 coding DNA: TGTGCCTGGAATACCGGAGCAAGCACAGATACGCAGTATTTT.

Ten or more counts support this clonotype. V usage is TRBV5-1 and J usage is TRBJ2-7; 7 positions match TRBD2. The CDR3 extends over 14 amino acids. With 4 bases clipped from V and 3 bases from J, the junction kept 7 bases outside the gene matches. From germline, CDR1 is SGHRS and CDR2 YFSETQ. The CDR3 reads CASSPSGANYEQYF. Written as DNA, the CDR3 is TGCGCCAGCAGCCCAAGCGGGGCAAACTACGAGCAGTACTTC. Looking up the rest from reference TRBV5-1 and TRBJ2-7 gives the full variable domain: KAGVTQTPRYLIKTRGQQVTLSCSPISGHRSVSWYQQTPGQGLQFLFEYFSETQRNKGNFPGRFSGRQFSNSRSEMNVSTLELGDSALYLCASSPSGANYEQYFGPGTRLTVT.

About this clonotype: The junction and the germline gene differ at one end; a read error may be behind it. The chain joins TRBV7-8 to TRBJ2-5; D unclear. CDR1 is SGHVS and CDR2 is FQNEAQ in the germline V gene. The CDR3 runs 12 residues. The CDR3 here is CASRFFTETQYF. CDR3 bases: TGTGCCAGCCGCTTCTTTACGGAGACCCAGTACTTC. Using reference TRBV7-8 and TRBJ2-5 for the parts outside the CDR3, the full variable domain is GAGVSQSPRYKVAKRGQDVALRCDPISGHVSLFWYQQALGQGPEFLTYFQNEAQLDKSGLPSDRFFAERPEGSVSTLKIQRTQQEDSAVYLCASRFFTETQYFGPGTRLLVL.

The chain employs TRBV6-5 and TRBJ2-1; 7 positions match TRBD2. J was trimmed by 5 bases and V by 6 bases; bases with no gene match: 10. Germline V lookup: CDR1 MNHEY, CDR2 SVGAGI. The CDR3 consists of 15 residues. The CDR3 sequence is CASSPDGGVNNEQFF. In DNA form, the CDR3 reads TGTGCCAGCAGCCCCGATGGGGGGGTTAACAATGAGCAGTTCTTC.